This T cell receptor beta chain is drawn from a study of blood T cell repertoires in COVID-19. Study-level information: Acute and convalescent COVID-19 specimens originated in the United States, Italy and Spain.

The repertoire was sequenced with immunoSEQ multiplex PCR; TCRdb's copy has only in-frame clones and lacks some. In the table there are tens of thousands of clones, 75% to 90% of which are singletons. The sample comprised peripheral blood. This TCR was sampled from a woman in her sixties or seventies with active COVID-19.

Here the CDR3 DNA reads TGTGCCAGCAGCCCACGACTAGCGGGAGCCTACGAGCAGTACTTC. This sequence encodes CASSPRLAGAYEQYF. This rearrangement joins TRBV13 to TRBJ2-7; 12 nucleotides agree with TRBD2. The length of the CDR3 is 15 residues. Trimming removed 5 bases from V and 2 bases from J; junction bases left unmatched: 4. Germline-derived CDR1 and CDR2 are PRHDT and FYEKMQ (reference sequence).